This passage covers 19 T cell receptor beta chains from one sample sequenced in a study of OX40 agonist ivuxolimab in advanced cancers. Receptor libraries were prepared by the immunoSEQ multiplex PCR assay. The immuneACCESS repertoire file appears here via TCRdb, limited to in-frame rearrangements. These files lack a portion of the clones; in checked studies, under half of the deficit traces to unresolved V genes, and the cause of the others is not known. The sample includes some 65,000 clones, with approximately 90% observed a single time. Of the sample, around 2.7% is held by the ten largest clones. Sequencing used CD4+ or CD8+ T cells sorted from blood, obtained in a trial of the OX40 agonist ivuxolimab. All receptors derive from an adult with an advanced solid tumor such as melanoma, head and neck, liver or kidney cancer.

The chain combines TRBV6-4 with TRBJ2-3, with TRBD2 identical over 8 bases. The junction had 10 bases not matched to a gene; V was cut back by 3 bases and J by 8 bases. This CDR3 has 15 amino acids. Germline lookup yields CDR1 MRHNA and CDR2 SNTAGT. CDR3 loop: CASSELAGGRVTQYF. In nucleotides, the CDR3 is TGTGCCAGCAGTGAACTCGCGGGGGGTAGAGTTACGCAGTATTTT.

The gene calls are TRBV19 and TRBJ2-6; the D gene is possibly TRBD1 (5 bases). CDR3 length: 15 amino acids. Trimming removed 2 bases at V and 2 bases at J, with 7 bases between. Germline V lookup: CDR1 LNHDA, CDR2 SQIVND (reference sequence). CDR3 nucleotide sequence: TGTGCCAGTAGTATACAGGGTGCTGGGGCCAACGTCCTGACTTTC. This translates into CASSIQGAGANVLTF.

CDR3 amino acids: CASSQAGSEYNEQFF. CDR3 DNA sequence: TGTGCCAGCAGCCAAGCTGGGAGCGAGTACAATGAGCAGTTCTTC. This sequence joins TRBV4-2 and TRBJ2-1; TRBD2 might be the D (5 bases). The CDR3 loop spans 15 amino acids. The ends were cut back, 1 base at V and 4 bases at J, with 11 bases in the middle. The germline V gene has CDR1 LGHNA and CDR2 YNFKEQ.

The gene calls are TRBV4-1 and TRBJ2-1, with D unclear. Germline CDR1 reads MGHRA; CDR2 reads YSYEKL. The CDR3 spans 15 residues. V lost 4 bases and J lost 0, with 10 bases in between. The CDR3 here is CASSRDHSSYNEQFF. The CDR3 DNA reads TGCGCCAGCAGCCGAGACCATAGCTCCTACAATGAGCAGTTCTTC.

The CDR3 here is CASSESGANVLTF. CDR3 sequence (DNA): TGCGCCAGCAGCGAATCTGGGGCCAACGTCCTGACTTTC. The chain uses TRBV5-1 and TRBJ2-6, with D hard to call. The germline CDR1 and CDR2 sequences are SGHRS and YFSETQ. The CDR3 consists of 13 residues. Trimming removed 4 bases at V and 1 base at J, with 3 bases between.

The chain joins TRBV5-1 to TRBJ1-4; D is possibly TRBD1 (6 bases). V was cut by 2 bases and J by 0 bases, with 14 bases left in between. The CDR3 is 17 residues long. Per germline, CDR1 SGHRS and CDR2 YFSETQ. The CDR3 sequence: CASSFSTGPATNEKLFF. The CDR3 DNA reads as TGCGCCAGCAGCTTTTCTACAGGGCCCGCAACTAATGAAAAACTGTTTTTT.

The chain carries TRBV30 and TRBJ1-2, with D perhaps TRBD1 (5 bases). Trimming shortened V by 0 bases and J by 7 bases, and 9 bases separated the two germline ends. The CDR3 is made up of 12 amino acids. The germline gives CDR1 GTSNPN, CDR2 SVGIG (reference sequence). The CDR3 region has the DNA TGTGCCTGGAGTGTAGCGGGGCCTGGCTACACCTTC. This gives the protein CAWSVAGPGYTF.

This chain uses TRBV7-2 with TRBJ2-5, with 11 nucleotides matching TRBD2. V shed 5 bases, J shed 5 bases, and the junction held 4 bases outside the gene matches. CDR1 is SGHTA and CDR2 is FQGNSA in the germline V gene. This CDR3 region has 14 residues. The CDR3 sequence is CASSQLAGVETQYF. CDR3 nucleotides: TGTGCCAGCAGCCAACTAGCGGGAGTTGAGACCCAGTACTTC.

The CDR3 spells CASSEVTGAFGKLFF. Here the CDR3 DNA reads TGTGCCAGCAGTGAAGTGACAGGGGCCTTCGGAAAACTGTTTTTT. The J gene is TRBJ1-4, the V gene TRBV6-1; 8 bases fit TRBD1. In germline, CDR1 is MNHNS, CDR2 SASEGT. There are 15 residues in the CDR3. After removal of 1 base from V and 10 bases from J, the junction contained 8 bases not matched to a gene.

The gene calls are TRBV7-9 and TRBJ2-7, with TRBD2 matching over 7 bases. Looked up from germline, CDR1 is SEHNR and CDR2 is FQNEAQ (reference sequence). This CDR3 spans 15 amino acids. The trim removed 1 base at V and 5 bases at J, leaving 8 bases unmatched. This CDR3 is CASSLGGGRAHEQYF. Written as DNA, the CDR3 is TGTGCCAGCAGCTTAGGAGGTGGGAGGGCCCACGAGCAGTACTTC. The full variable domain, rest sourced from reference TRBV7-9 and TRBJ2-7, is DTGVSQNPRHKITKRGQNVTFRCDPISEHNRLYWYRQTLGQGPEFLTYFQNEAQLEKSRLLSDRFSAERPKGSFSTLEIQRTEQGDSAMYLCASSLGGGRAHEQYFGPGTRLTVT.

The chain combines TRBV5-6 with TRBJ2-3; TRBD1 aligns across 12 bases. Germline CDR1 is SGHDT and CDR2 is YYEEEE. V dropped 4 bases and J dropped 3; count of bases not matched to a gene: 9. This CDR3 contains 17 residues. The CDR3 DNA reads as TGTGCCAGCAGCCTACCGGGACAGGGGGCTAGAACAGATACGCAGTATTTT. Its protein is CASSLPGQGARTDTQYF.

This clone was seen a handful of times. The chain couples TRBV10-3 to TRBJ1-2; 7 nucleotides match TRBD1. Germline assignment: CDR1 ENHRY and CDR2 SYGVKD. This CDR3 has 12 residues. V lost 7 bases, J lost 4 bases, and 3 bases stayed unmatched. CDR3 sequence reads: CAITGDSYGYTF. The CDR3 DNA reads as TGTGCCATCACCGGGGACAGCTATGGCTACACCTTC.

The chain uses TRBV29-1 and TRBJ2-3; 13 bases are shared with TRBD2. The CDR3 is 16 amino acids. J was trimmed by 1 base and V by 3 bases; bases with no gene match: 4. From germline, CDR1 is SQVTM and CDR2 ANQGSEA. CDR3 sequence reads: CSVDQGTSGGTDTQYF. CDR3 nucleotides: TGCAGCGTTGACCAGGGGACTAGCGGGGGCACAGATACGCAGTATTTT.

This clone occurred once. The gene calls are TRBV7-9 and TRBJ2-1, with 7 positions matching TRBD2. CDR1 is SEHNR, CDR2 FQNEAQ, per germline (reference sequence). Losses at the gene ends were 5 bases for V and 8 bases for J; bases not matched to a gene: 9. This CDR3 is 14 amino acids long. DNA for the CDR3: TGTGCCAGCAGCAGGGGAGGGCTCCATGATGAGCAGTTCTTC. The encoded protein is CASSRGGLHDEQFF. Full variable domain (missing parts from reference TRBV7-9 and TRBJ2-1): DTGVSQNPRHKITKRGQNVTFRCDPISEHNRLYWYRQTLGQGPEFLTYFQNEAQLEKSRLLSDRFSAERPKGSFSTLEIQRTEQGDSAMYLCASSRGGLHDEQFFGPGTRLTVL.

This rearrangement joins TRBV7-9 to TRBJ1-5, with TRBD1 matching over 8 bases. V lost 4 bases and J lost 8; bases outside the gene matches: 10. The CDR3 extends over 15 amino acids. Looked up from germline, CDR1 is SEHNR and CDR2 is FQNEAQ (reference sequence). CDR3 DNA: TGTGCCAGCAGCTCGGGGGACAGGACCACCGAGCCCCAGCATTTT. This translates into CASSSGDRTTEPQHF.

The chain links TRBV19 to TRBJ2-5; D is unresolved. Germline CDR1 reads LNHDA; CDR2 reads SQIVND (reference sequence). The CDR3 length is 14 residues. Trimming shortened V by 5 bases and J by 5 bases, and 15 bases separated the two germline ends. The CDR3 region has the DNA TGTGCCAGTAGTCCCGCTGCTAAAAGGGAGACCCAGTACTTC. Translated: CASSPAAKRETQYF. Full variable domain (rest looked up from reference TRBV19 and TRBJ2-5): DGGITQSPKYLFRKEGQNVTLSCEQNLNHDAMYWYRQDPGQGLRLIYYSQIVNDFQKGDIAEGYSVSREKKESFPLTVTSAQKNPTAFYLCASSPAAKRETQYFGPGTRLLVL.

The V gene is TRBV1, the J gene TRBJ2-3. TRBV1 is listed as a pseudogene. The CDR3 is made up of 13 amino acids. DNA of the CDR3: TGCACCAGCAGCCAAGATAGTAGGAATACGCAGTATTTT. Translating it yields CTSSQDSRNTQYF.

This clone appeared a few times. The chain carries TRBV18 and TRBJ1-3, with TRBD1 as a possible D gene (6 bases). Germline V gives CDR1 KGHSH, CDR2 LQKENI. This CDR3 is 14 amino acids long. Trimming left V 6 bases short and J 0 bases short, with 9 bases between. The DNA for the CDR3 is TGTGCCAGCTCCGACAGGCGCTCTGGAAACACCATATATTTT. Amino acid sequence: CASSDRRSGNTIYF.

As regards this clone: Different DNA sequences within this sample yield the same CDR3. The genes are TRBV30 and TRBJ2-1; TRBD1 matches at 9 bases. The CDR3 contains 13 residues. J lost 6 bases, V lost 2 bases, and 2 bases had no gene match. Germline CDR1 GTSNPN, CDR2 SVGIG (reference sequence). DNA for the CDR3: TGTGCCTGGAGTCGGACAGGGGTCAATGAGCAGTTCTTC. Its translation: CAWSRTGVNEQFF. Combining the CDR3 with reference TRBV30 and TRBJ2-1 gives the whole variable domain SQTIHQWPATLVQPVGSPLSLECTVEGTSNPNLYWYRQAAGRGLQLLFYSVGIGQISSEVPQNLSASRPQDRQFILSSKKLLLSDSGFYLCAWSRTGVNEQFFGPGTRLTVL.